This T cell receptor beta chain comes out of a study of patients and donors after allogeneic stem cell transplantation. This clonotype was observed a handful of times. Germline CDR1 is SGHRS and CDR2 is YFSETQ. Trimming cost V 2 bases and J 0 bases; bases outside gene matches: 4. CDR3 length equals 15 residues. TCRdb reanalysed the RT-PCR reads using MiXCR and keeps one entry per CDR3 protein. The sample records about 160,000 distinct CDR3 sequences, approximately 25% being singletons. The chain combines TRBV5-1 with TRBJ1-2; 7 bases agree with TRBD1. The sequencing input was blood, either unsorted or a sorted T cell fraction (not recorded which). The source is a human donor who was either an allogeneic HSCT recipient or a stem cell or donor lymphocyte infusion donor (not recorded which). It is not recorded whose cells these are; they may come from a transplant donor. Here the CDR3 DNA reads TGCGCCAGCAGCTTCTTAGGGACAGCTAACTATGGCTACACCTTC. Translating it yields CASSFLGTANYGYTF. Drawing the rest from reference TRBV5-1 and TRBJ1-2, the complete variable domain is KAGVTQTPRYLIKTRGQQVTLSCSPISGHRSVSWYQQTPGQGLQFLFEYFSETQRNKGNFPGRFSGRQFSNSRSEMNVSTLELGDSALYLCASSFLGTANYGYTFGSGTRLTVV.